These T cell receptor beta chains were read from a single sample in a study of Graves' ophthalmopathy and Graves' hyperthyroidism. TCRdb recomputed calls from the multiplex PCR reads with MiXCR, one row per CDR3 protein. The sample comprises 30,000 to 50,000 distinct CDR3 sequences, approximately 46% of which are singletons, and approximately 25% rests with the top ten. The sample taken for sequencing was peripheral blood. All receptors come from an adult woman with stable Graves' hyperthyroidism. CDR3s include the opening cysteine and the closing phenylalanine or tryptophan. Each record gives: clone size, D gene, V gene, CDR3 length, J gene, CDR3 protein, CDR3 DNA. D genes are given only for firm matches. Some rows have no size entry. The others give once, few or many, or a class for an expanded clone.

clone_size: .; d_call: .; v_call: TRBV20-1; cdr3_length: 17; j_call: TRBJ2-5; cdr3_aa: CSARMTSGQGGPKTQYF; cdr3_nt: TGCAGTGCCAGGATGACTAGCGGACAGGGCGGTCCAAAGACCCAGTACTTC
clone_size: .; d_call: TRBD1; v_call: TRBV29-1; cdr3_length: 12; j_call: TRBJ1-4; cdr3_aa: CSVGTGGEKLFF; cdr3_nt: TGCAGCGTTGGGACAGGGGGCGAAAAACTGTTTTTT
clone_size: many; d_call: .; v_call: TRBV18; cdr3_length: 13; j_call: TRBJ1-5; cdr3_aa: CASSPGRDQPQHF; cdr3_nt: TGTGCCAGCTCACCCGGGAGGGATCAGCCCCAGCATTTT
clone_size: .; d_call: TRBD1; v_call: TRBV2; cdr3_length: 18; j_call: TRBJ1-2; cdr3_aa: CASSLNAWDRGRRYGYTF; cdr3_nt: TGTGCCAGCAGTTTGAATGCCTGGGACAGGGGGCGCAGGTATGGCTACACCTTC
clone_size: .; d_call: .; v_call: TRBV20-1; cdr3_length: 13; j_call: TRBJ1-1; cdr3_aa: CSASGQMNTEAFF; cdr3_nt: TGCAGTGCTAGCGGACAGATGAACACTGAAGCTTTCTTT
clone_size: .; d_call: TRBD2; v_call: TRBV7-8; cdr3_length: 16; j_call: TRBJ2-6; cdr3_aa: CASSLGRSGRANVLTF; cdr3_nt: TGTGCCAGCAGCTTAGGGAGAAGCGGGAGGGCCAACGTCCTGACTTTC
clone_size: many; d_call: .; v_call: TRBV6-5; cdr3_length: 14; j_call: TRBJ1-1; cdr3_aa: CASSLRDGATEAFF; cdr3_nt: TGTGCCAGCAGTTTAAGGGACGGGGCCACTGAAGCTTTCTTT
clone_size: medium-sized; d_call: .; v_call: TRBV7-8; cdr3_length: 13; j_call: TRBJ2-5; cdr3_aa: CASSWGRQETQYF; cdr3_nt: TGTGCCAGCAGCTGGGGACGGCAAGAGACCCAGTACTTC
clone_size: many; d_call: .; v_call: TRBV9; cdr3_length: 15; j_call: TRBJ1-1; cdr3_aa: CASSERGGANTEAFF; cdr3_nt: TGTGCCAGCAGCGAACGGGGGGGGGCGAACACTGAAGCTTTCTTT
clone_size: many; d_call: .; v_call: TRBV4-1; cdr3_length: 13; j_call: TRBJ2-7; cdr3_aa: CASSHPGPYEQYF; cdr3_nt: TGCGCCAGCAGCCACCCCGGCCCCTACGAGCAGTACTTC
clone_size: many; d_call: TRBD2; v_call: TRBV25-1; cdr3_length: 20; j_call: TRBJ2-7; cdr3_aa: CASSSLMTSGREKGRLEQYF; cdr3_nt: TGTGCCAGCAGTTCCCTCATGACTAGCGGGAGGGAAAAGGGTAGGTTAGAGCAGTACTTC
clone_size: .; d_call: .; v_call: TRBV28; cdr3_length: 15; j_call: TRBJ2-7; cdr3_aa: CASGDRPGEYYEQYF; cdr3_nt: TGTGCCAGCGGGGACCGGCCGGGGGAGTACTACGAGCAGTACTTC
clone_size: .; d_call: .; v_call: TRBV7-2; cdr3_length: 13; j_call: TRBJ1-3; cdr3_aa: CASSRGRSNTIYF; cdr3_nt: TGTGCCAGCAGCCGTGGGCGGTCTAACACCATATATTTT
clone_size: .; d_call: .; v_call: TRBV20-1; cdr3_length: 16; j_call: TRBJ1-2; cdr3_aa: CSAILAGQGYHYGYTF; cdr3_nt: TGCAGTGCTATCCTCGCTGGGCAGGGGTATCACTATGGCTACACCTTC
clone_size: .; d_call: TRBD1; v_call: TRBV14; cdr3_length: 13; j_call: TRBJ2-7; cdr3_aa: CASSLDRAYEQYF; cdr3_nt: TGTGCCAGCAGCCTAGACAGGGCATACGAGCAGTACTTC
clone_size: .; d_call: TRBD1; v_call: TRBV9; cdr3_length: 15; j_call: TRBJ1-1; cdr3_aa: CASSPGGKTNTEAFF; cdr3_nt: TGTGCCAGCAGCCCAGGGGGGAAGACGAACACTGAAGCTTTCTTT
clone_size: .; d_call: .; v_call: TRBV2; cdr3_length: 16; j_call: TRBJ2-6; cdr3_aa: CASGLGRTSGANVLTF; cdr3_nt: TGTGCCAGCGGGCTTGGGCGGACCTCTGGGGCCAACGTCCTGACTTTC
clone_size: once; d_call: .; v_call: TRBV29-1; cdr3_length: 14; j_call: TRBJ1-5; cdr3_aa: CSVGGGRDDQPQHF; cdr3_nt: TGCAGCGTTGGGGGCGGAAGGGACGATCAGCCCCAGCATTTC